The 8 T cell receptor beta chains listed next were all sequenced from one sample in a study of blood T cell repertoires in COVID-19. Measured with immunoSEQ multiplex PCR; TCRdb has only the in-frame clones, and not every one. The table shows about 140,000 clones, with 79% occurring only once. The source material was peripheral blood. The receptors were sampled from a man aged 60 to 69 with acute or convalescent COVID-19.

The CDR3 loop reads CASSGRQGLSGANVLTF. The CDR3 nucleotides read TGTGCCAGTAGTGGCCGACAGGGCCTCTCTGGGGCCAACGTCCTGACTTTC. The chain has TRBV19 and TRBJ2-6, with 7 bases matching TRBD1. The CDR3 is made up of 17 amino acids. With V trimmed by 5 bases and J by 0 bases, 7 bases remained unmatched. The V gene's germline CDR1 is LNHDA and CDR2 SQIVND (reference sequence).

V gene TRBV27 combines with J gene TRBJ2-3; tentatively, D is TRBD2 (6 bases). V lost 6 bases, J lost 7 bases, and 14 bases lay in between. CDR1 and CDR2 from the germline V gene are MNHEY and SMNVEV (reference sequence). The CDR3 runs 13 residues. The DNA for the CDR3 is TGTGCCAGCAGCAGGGAGGTTTGGAATACGCAGTATTTT. Encoded protein: CASSREVWNTQYF.

The CDR3: CASSSSGEGYTF. The CDR3 nucleotides read TGTGCCAGCAGTTCATCAGGGGAGGGCTACACCTTC. J is TRBJ1-2 and V is TRBV6-2 or TRBV6-3; D may be TRBD1 (6 bases). This CDR3 comprises 12 residues. V was pared by 4 bases and J by 8 bases, with 11 bases between. Germline-derived CDR1 and CDR2 are MNHEY and SVGEGT.

Points on this clone: An end of the junction does not agree with germline; a read error may underlie this. The gene calls are TRBV2 and TRBJ2-7; 7 nucleotides agree with TRBD1. The CDR3 is 14 amino acids. The germline gives CDR1 SNHLY, CDR2 FYNNEI. The CDR3 coding sequence is TGTGTCAGCAGGATGCAGGGGGTATCCTACGAGCAGTACTTC. Amino acids: CVSRMQGVSYEQYF.

As regards this clone: The same CDR3 is also encoded by other DNA sequences in this sample. This rearrangement joins TRBV7-2 to TRBJ1-5; no clear D. CDR1 SGHTA and CDR2 FQGNSA come from the germline V gene. The CDR3 contains 13 residues. Trimming removed 1 base at V and 6 bases at J, with 7 bases between. This chain's CDR3 is CASSLGRSQPQHF. Here the CDR3 DNA reads TGTGCCAGCAGCTTAGGGCGGAGTCAGCCCCAGCATTTT.

The gene calls are TRBV9 and TRBJ2-1; 12 nucleotides align to TRBD1. CDR3 length: 17 amino acids. The germline V gene encodes CDR1 SGDLS and CDR2 YYNGEE. The trim removed 2 bases at V and 5 bases at J, leaving 8 bases unmatched. For the CDR3, the DNA is TGTGCCAGCAGCGTCCTACCGGGACAGGGGGCGAACAATGAGCAGTTCTTC. It yields the protein CASSVLPGQGANNEQFF.

This chain uses TRBV5-1 with TRBJ2-5; 9 bases are a match to TRBD1. Germline values: CDR1 SGHRS, CDR2 YFSETQ. The V and J ends lost 4 bases and 9 bases, in that order; junction bases with no gene match: 7. The CDR3 length is 13 residues. The CDR3 spells CASSRDREAAQYF. CDR3 in DNA: TGCGCCAGCAGCAGGGACAGGGAGGCGGCCCAGTACTTC.

The rearrangement links TRBV10-3 to TRBJ1-5; TRBD1 aligns across 7 bases. In germline, CDR1 is ENHRY, CDR2 SYGVKD. V was clipped by 3 bases and J by 4 bases; unmatched bases: 0. There are 13 residues in the CDR3. The CDR3 bases are TGTGCCATCAGTGACAGGGGGAATCAGCCCCAGCATTTT. It codes for CAISDRGNQPQHF.